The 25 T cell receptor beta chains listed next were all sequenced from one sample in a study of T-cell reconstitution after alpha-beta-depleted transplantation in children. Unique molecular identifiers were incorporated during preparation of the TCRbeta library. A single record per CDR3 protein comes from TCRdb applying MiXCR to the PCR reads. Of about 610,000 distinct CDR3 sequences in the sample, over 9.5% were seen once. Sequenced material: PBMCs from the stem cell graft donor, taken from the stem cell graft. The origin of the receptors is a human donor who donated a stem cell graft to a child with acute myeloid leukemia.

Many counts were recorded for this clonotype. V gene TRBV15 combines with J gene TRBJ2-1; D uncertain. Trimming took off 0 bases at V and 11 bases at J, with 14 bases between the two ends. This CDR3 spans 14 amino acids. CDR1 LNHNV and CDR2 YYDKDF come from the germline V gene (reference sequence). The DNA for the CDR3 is TGTGCCACCAGCAGAGATGTGTCGGCTCGTAAGCAGTTCTTC. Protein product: CATSRDVSARKQFF.

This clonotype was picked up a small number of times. The DNA for the CDR3 is TGTGCCAGCAGCTTAGTAGCAGGGGGGGAGCAGTACTTC. Protein: CASSLVAGGEQYF. The genes are TRBV7-9 and TRBJ2-7; D possibly corresponds to TRBD1 (7 bases). V was shortened by 1 base and J by 7 bases, with 11 bases between the two germline ends. Germline CDR1 reads SEHNR; CDR2 reads FQNEAQ (reference sequence). The CDR3 spans 13 residues.

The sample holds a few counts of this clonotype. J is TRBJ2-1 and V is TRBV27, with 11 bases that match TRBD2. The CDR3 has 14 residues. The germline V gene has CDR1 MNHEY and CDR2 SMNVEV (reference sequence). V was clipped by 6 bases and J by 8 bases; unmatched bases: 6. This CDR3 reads CASRGSGRGHEQFF. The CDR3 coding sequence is TGTGCCAGCAGAGGTAGCGGGAGGGGGCATGAGCAGTTCTTC.

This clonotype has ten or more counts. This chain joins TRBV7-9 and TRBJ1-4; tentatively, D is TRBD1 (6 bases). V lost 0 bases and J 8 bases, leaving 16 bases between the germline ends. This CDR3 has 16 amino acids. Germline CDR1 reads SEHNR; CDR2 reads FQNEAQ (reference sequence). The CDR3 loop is CASSLAPLGAGEKLFF. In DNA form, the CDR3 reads TGTGCCAGCAGCTTAGCGCCTTTGGGGGCTGGCGAAAAACTGTTTTTT.

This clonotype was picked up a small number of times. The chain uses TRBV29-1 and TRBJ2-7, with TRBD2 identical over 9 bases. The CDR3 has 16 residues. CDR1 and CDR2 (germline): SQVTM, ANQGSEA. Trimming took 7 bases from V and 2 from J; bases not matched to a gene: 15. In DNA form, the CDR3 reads TGCAGCGCTTGCCCCTCGGAGGGACTAGCCGCCTACGAGCAGTACTTC. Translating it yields CSACPSEGLAAYEQYF.

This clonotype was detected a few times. This chain's CDR3 is CASSERGRNEQFF. The CDR3 nucleotides are TGTGCCAGCAGTGAAAGGGGGCGCAATGAGCAGTTCTTC. The V and J genes are TRBV12-3 or TRBV12-4 and TRBJ2-1; 7 nucleotides align to TRBD1. The CDR3 covers 13 residues. J was trimmed by 6 bases and V by 5 bases; bases with no gene match: 4.

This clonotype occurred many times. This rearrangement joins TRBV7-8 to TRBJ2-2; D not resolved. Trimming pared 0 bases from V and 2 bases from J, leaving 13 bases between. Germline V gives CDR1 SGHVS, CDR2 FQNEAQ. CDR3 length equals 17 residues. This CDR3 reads CASSLAQHTINTGELFF. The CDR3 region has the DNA TGTGCCAGCAGCTTAGCACAGCATACTATCAACACCGGGGAGCTGTTTTTT. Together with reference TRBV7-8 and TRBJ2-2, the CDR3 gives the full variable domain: GAGVSQSPRYKVAKRGQDVALRCDPISGHVSLFWYQQALGQGPEFLTYFQNEAQLDKSGLPSDRFFAERPEGSVSTLKIQRTQQEDSAVYLCASSLAQHTINTGELFFGEGSRLTVL.

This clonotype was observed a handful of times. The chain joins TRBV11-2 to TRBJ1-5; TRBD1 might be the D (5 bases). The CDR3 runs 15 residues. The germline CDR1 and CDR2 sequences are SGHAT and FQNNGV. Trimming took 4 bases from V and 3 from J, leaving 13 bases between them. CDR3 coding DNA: TGTGCCAGCAGCTGGGGGTCGGGTAACAATCAGCCCCAGCATTTT. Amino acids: CASSWGSGNNQPQHF. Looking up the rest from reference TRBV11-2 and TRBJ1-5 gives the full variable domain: EAGVAQSPRYKIIEKRQSVAFWCNPISGHATLYWYQQILGQGPKLLIQFQNNGVVDDSQLPKDRFSAERLKGVDSTLKIQPAKLEDSAVYLCASSWGSGNNQPQHFGDGTRLSIL.

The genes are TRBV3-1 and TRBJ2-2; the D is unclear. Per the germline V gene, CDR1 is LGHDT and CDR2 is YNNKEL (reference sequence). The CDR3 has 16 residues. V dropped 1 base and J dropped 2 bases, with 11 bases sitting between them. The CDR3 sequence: CASSQALKGNTGELFF. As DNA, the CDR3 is TGTGCCAGCAGCCAAGCTCTGAAAGGAAACACCGGGGAGCTGTTTTTT.

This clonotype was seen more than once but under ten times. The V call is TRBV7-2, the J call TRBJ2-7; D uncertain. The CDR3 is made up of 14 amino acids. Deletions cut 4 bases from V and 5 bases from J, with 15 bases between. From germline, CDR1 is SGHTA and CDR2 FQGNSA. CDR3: CASSSGRIYHEQYF. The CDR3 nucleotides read TGTGCCAGCAGCTCTGGCCGAATTTACCACGAGCAGTACTTC. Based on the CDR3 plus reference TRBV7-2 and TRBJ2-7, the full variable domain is GAGVSQSPSNKVTEKGKDVELRCDPISGHTALYWYRQSLGQGLEFLIYFQGNSAPDKSGLPSDRFSAERTGGSVSTLTIQRTQQEDSAVYLCASSSGRIYHEQYFGPGTRLTVT.

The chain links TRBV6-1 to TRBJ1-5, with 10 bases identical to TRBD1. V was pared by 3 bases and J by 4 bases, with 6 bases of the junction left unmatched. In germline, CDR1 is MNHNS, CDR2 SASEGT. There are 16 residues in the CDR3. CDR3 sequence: CASSDGTGVGNQPQHF. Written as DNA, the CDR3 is TGTGCCAGCAGTGATGGGACAGGGGTGGGTAATCAGCCCCAGCATTTT.

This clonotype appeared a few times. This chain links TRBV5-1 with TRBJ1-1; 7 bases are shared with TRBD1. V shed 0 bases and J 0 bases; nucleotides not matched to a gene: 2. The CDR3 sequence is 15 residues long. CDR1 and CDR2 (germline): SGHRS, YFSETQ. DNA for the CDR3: TGCGCCAGCAGCTTGGCCGGGACAGTGAACACTGAAGCTTTCTTT. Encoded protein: CASSLAGTVNTEAFF.

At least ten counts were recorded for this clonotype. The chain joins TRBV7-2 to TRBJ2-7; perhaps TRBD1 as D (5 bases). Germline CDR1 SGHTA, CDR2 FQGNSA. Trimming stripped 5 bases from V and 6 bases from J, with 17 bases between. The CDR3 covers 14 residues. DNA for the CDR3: TGTGCCAGCAGCCTTAGGTGGGGCCAGAGCGAGCAGTACTTC. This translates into CASSLRWGQSEQYF.

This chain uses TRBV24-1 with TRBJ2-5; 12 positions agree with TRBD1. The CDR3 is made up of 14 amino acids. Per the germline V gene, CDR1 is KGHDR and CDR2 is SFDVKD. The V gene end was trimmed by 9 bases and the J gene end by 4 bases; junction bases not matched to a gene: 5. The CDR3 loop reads CATGTGGLGETQYF. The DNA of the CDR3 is TGTGCCACCGGGACAGGGGGCTTGGGAGAGACCCAGTACTTC.

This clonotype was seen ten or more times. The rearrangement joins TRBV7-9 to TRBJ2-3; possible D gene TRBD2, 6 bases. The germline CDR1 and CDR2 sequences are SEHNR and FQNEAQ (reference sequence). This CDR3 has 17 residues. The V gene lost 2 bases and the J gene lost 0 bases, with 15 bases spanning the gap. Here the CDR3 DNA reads TGTGCCAGCAGCTTATACGGGGGAAGCCCTAGCACAGATACGCAGTATTTT. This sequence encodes CASSLYGGSPSTDTQYF.

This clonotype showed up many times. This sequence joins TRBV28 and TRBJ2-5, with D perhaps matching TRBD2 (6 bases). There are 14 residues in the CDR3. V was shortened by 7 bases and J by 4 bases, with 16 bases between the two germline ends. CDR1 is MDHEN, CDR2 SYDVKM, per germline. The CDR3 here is CASTPVGGGETQYF. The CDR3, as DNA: TGTGCCAGCACTCCCGTGGGGGGAGGAGAGACCCAGTACTTC.

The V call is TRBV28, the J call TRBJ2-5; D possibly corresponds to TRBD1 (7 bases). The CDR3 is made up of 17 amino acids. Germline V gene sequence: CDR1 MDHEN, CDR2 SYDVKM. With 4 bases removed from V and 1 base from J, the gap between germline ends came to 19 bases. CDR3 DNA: TGTGCCAGCAGTTCGATGGGCGGGACAGCTACCCAAGAGACCCAGTACTTC. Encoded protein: CASSSMGGTATQETQYF.

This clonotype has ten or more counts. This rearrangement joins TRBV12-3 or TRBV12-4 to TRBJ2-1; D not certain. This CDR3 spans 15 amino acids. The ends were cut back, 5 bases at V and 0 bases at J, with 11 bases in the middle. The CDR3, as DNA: TGTGCCAGCAGTAGGGCCTGGAGCTCCTACAATGAGCAGTTCTTC. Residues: CASSRAWSSYNEQFF.

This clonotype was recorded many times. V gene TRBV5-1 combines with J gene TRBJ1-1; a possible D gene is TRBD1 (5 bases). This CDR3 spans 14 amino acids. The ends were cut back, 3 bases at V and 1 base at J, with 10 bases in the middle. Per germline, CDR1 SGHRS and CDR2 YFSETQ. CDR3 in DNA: TGCGCCAGCAGCTATGGGACTGGGAACACTGAAGCTTTCTTT. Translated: CASSYGTGNTEAFF. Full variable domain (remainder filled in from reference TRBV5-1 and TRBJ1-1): KAGVTQTPRYLIKTRGQQVTLSCSPISGHRSVSWYQQTPGQGLQFLFEYFSETQRNKGNFPGRFSGRQFSNSRSEMNVSTLELGDSALYLCASSYGTGNTEAFFGQGTRLTVV.

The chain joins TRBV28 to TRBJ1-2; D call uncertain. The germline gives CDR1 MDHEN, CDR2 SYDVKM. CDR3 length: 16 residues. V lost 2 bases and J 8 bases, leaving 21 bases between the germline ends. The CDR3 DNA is TGTGCCAGCAGTTTACCGAAGGGAAGCCCGGCGTCAGGCTACACCTTC. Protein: CASSLPKGSPASGYTF.

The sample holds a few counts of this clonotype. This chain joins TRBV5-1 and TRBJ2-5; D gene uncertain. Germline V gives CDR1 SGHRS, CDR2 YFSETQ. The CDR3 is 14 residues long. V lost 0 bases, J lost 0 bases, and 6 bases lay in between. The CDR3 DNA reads TGCGCCAGCAGCTTGGGGCCCCACCAAGAGACCCAGTACTTC. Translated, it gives CASSLGPHQETQYF.

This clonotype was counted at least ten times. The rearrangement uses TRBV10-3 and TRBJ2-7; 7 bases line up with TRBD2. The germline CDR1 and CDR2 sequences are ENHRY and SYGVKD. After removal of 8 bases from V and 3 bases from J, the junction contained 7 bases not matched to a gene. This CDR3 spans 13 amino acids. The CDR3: CAIGAGVNYEQYF. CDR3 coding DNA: TGTGCCATCGGGGCGGGAGTAAACTACGAGCAGTACTTC.

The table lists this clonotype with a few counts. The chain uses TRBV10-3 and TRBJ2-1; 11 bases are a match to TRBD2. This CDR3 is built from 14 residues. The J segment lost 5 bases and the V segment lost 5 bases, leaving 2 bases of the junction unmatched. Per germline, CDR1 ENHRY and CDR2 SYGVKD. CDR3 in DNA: TGTGCCATCAGTAAACTAGCGGGAGACAATGAGCAGTTCTTC. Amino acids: CAISKLAGDNEQFF.

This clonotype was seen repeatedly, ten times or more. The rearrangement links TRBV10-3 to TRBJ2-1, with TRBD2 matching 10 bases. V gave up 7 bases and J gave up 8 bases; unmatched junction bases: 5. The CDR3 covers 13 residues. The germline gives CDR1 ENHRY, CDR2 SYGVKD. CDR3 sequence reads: CAIKELAGDEQFF. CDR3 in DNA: TGTGCCATCAAGGAGCTAGCGGGAGATGAGCAGTTCTTC.

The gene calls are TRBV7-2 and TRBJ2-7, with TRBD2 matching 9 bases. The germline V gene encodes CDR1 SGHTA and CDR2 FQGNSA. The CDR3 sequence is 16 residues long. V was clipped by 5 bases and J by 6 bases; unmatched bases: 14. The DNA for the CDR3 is TGTGCCAGCAGCCAGGCCGGCGGGAGGGCGAGAGGCGAGCAGTACTTC. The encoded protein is CASSQAGGRARGEQYF.